Listed here are 27 T cell receptor beta chains from one sample, sequenced in a study of T cells in Graves' hyperthyroidism and ophthalmopathy. The TCR beta CDR3 regions underwent amplification using RNA transcripts as the source. A first-round RT-PCR of the TCR CDR3 used the HTBI primer set. Via MiXCR, TCRdb re-called the multiplex PCR reads, giving one row per CDR3 protein. The data contain hundreds of thousands of distinct CDR3 sequences, roughly 15% of them singletons. What was sequenced was blood. Receptors originate from a man aged 18 to 29 with Graves' ophthalmopathy.

The rearrangement uses TRBV7-9 and TRBJ2-7, with D possibly being TRBD1 (6 bases). Germline V CDR1 and CDR2: SEHNR, FQNEAQ (reference sequence). The CDR3 contains 14 residues. Between the trimmed V and J ends, which lost 5 bases and 4 bases, there was a span of 15 bases. Here the CDR3 DNA reads TGTGCCAGCAGCCCCCACGACAGGTTGTACGAGCAGTACTTC. Its protein product is CASSPHDRLYEQYF.

Many counts were recorded for this clonotype. CDR3 amino acids: CASSTGSYQPQHF. Here the CDR3 DNA reads TGTGCCAGCAGCACCGGGTCTTATCAGCCCCAGCATTTT. The chain uses TRBV6-1 and TRBJ1-5; no definite D call. Germline CDR1 reads MNHNS; CDR2 reads SASEGT. The CDR3 runs to 13 residues. V lost 6 bases and J lost 5, with 11 bases in between.

This clonotype showed up many times. J is TRBJ2-1 and V is TRBV7-6, with TRBD2 matching 9 bases. The CDR3 totals 16 residues. V was pared by 2 bases and J by 5 bases, with 7 bases of the junction left unmatched. The V gene's germline CDR1 is SGHVS and CDR2 FNYEAQ. The CDR3 protein is CASSLIPTSGNNEQFF. CDR3 in DNA: TGTGCCAGCAGCTTAATTCCGACTAGCGGCAACAATGAGCAGTTCTTC.

CDR3 sequence: CASSRDRGPPEAFF. For the CDR3, the DNA is TGTGCCAGCAGCCGGGACAGGGGGCCCCCTGAAGCTTTCTTT. The chain couples TRBV7-9 to TRBJ1-1; 12 nucleotides agree with TRBD1. Per the germline V gene, CDR1 is SEHNR and CDR2 is FQNEAQ (reference sequence). The junction had 4 bases not matched to a gene; V was cut back by 5 bases and J by 6 bases. The CDR3 has 14 amino acids.

This clonotype was observed many times. This chain links TRBV12-3 or TRBV12-4 with TRBJ1-2; D may be TRBD1 (6 bases). V lost 7 bases to trimming and J lost 6 bases, with 24 bases between them. CDR3 size: 16 residues. The CDR3 DNA sequence: TGTGCCAGCACCCCGGCCCAGGGGCGGCTTTACGATGGCTACACCTTC. It codes for CASTPAQGRLYDGYTF.

This clonotype appeared many times. This chain uses TRBV7-2 with TRBJ1-2; D is possibly TRBD1 (5 bases). The CDR3 sequence is 13 residues long. V was trimmed by 4 bases and J by 3 bases, leaving 9 bases between them. CDR1 is SGHTA, CDR2 FQGNSA, per germline. CDR3 bases: TGTGCCAGCAGCTCCAGGGCTGACTATGGCTACACCTTC. It translates to CASSSRADYGYTF. Supplemented by reference TRBV7-2 and TRBJ1-2, the full variable domain reads GAGVSQSPSNKVTEKGKDVELRCDPISGHTALYWYRQSLGQGLEFLIYFQGNSAPDKSGLPSDRFSAERTGGSVSTLTIQRTQQEDSAVYLCASSSRADYGYTFGSGTRLTVV.

There are many counts of this clonotype. The V and J genes are TRBV5-1 and TRBJ2-7, with D possibly TRBD1 on 5 matching bases. The V gene's germline CDR1 is SGHRS and CDR2 YFSETQ. The CDR3 sequence is 12 residues long. V was trimmed by 0 bases and J by 6 bases, leaving 7 bases between them. CDR3 region: CASSLEGREQYF. The CDR3, as DNA: TGCGCCAGCAGCTTGGAGGGGCGCGAGCAGTACTTC. Using reference TRBV5-1 and TRBJ2-7 for the parts outside the CDR3, the full variable domain is KAGVTQTPRYLIKTRGQQVTLSCSPISGHRSVSWYQQTPGQGLQFLFEYFSETQRNKGNFPGRFSGRQFSNSRSEMNVSTLELGDSALYLCASSLEGREQYFGPGTRLTVT.

The rearrangement links TRBV12-3 or TRBV12-4 to TRBJ2-2; D is undetermined. There are 15 residues in the CDR3. Trimming cost V 6 bases and J 2 bases, with 13 bases left between them. CDR3 amino acids: CASRGLDPNTGELFF. The CDR3 DNA reads TGTGCCAGCAGGGGCCTAGACCCTAACACCGGGGAGCTGTTTTTT.

This clonotype was observed at least ten times. The gene calls are TRBV7-2 and TRBJ2-5, with D possibly matching TRBD2 (6 bases). Germline V lookup: CDR1 SGHTA, CDR2 FQGNSA. V gave up 1 base and J gave up 2 bases, with 11 bases separating them. There are 15 residues in the CDR3. The CDR3 loop is CASSLGGAGQETQYF. CDR3 coding DNA: TGTGCCAGCAGCTTAGGTGGGGCGGGACAAGAGACCCAGTACTTC.

This clonotype was seen only a few times. The chain carries TRBV7-9 and TRBJ1-1; D gene ambiguous. The CDR3 runs to 12 residues. Germline V lookup: CDR1 SEHNR, CDR2 FQNEAQ (reference sequence). V dropped 4 bases and J dropped 9 bases, with 12 bases sitting between them. CDR3 nucleotide sequence: TGTGCCAGCAGCTATGGGAGGACCCAAGCTTTCTTT. It codes for CASSYGRTQAFF.

V gene TRBV4-1 combines with J gene TRBJ2-1, with 7 bases fitting TRBD1. Germline assignment: CDR1 MGHRA and CDR2 YSYEKL. After removal of 0 bases from V and 10 bases from J, the junction contained 3 bases not matched to a gene. CDR3 size: 13 residues. As DNA, the CDR3 is TGCGCCAGCAGCCAAGACAGGGGGTGGGAGCAGTTCTTC. It translates to CASSQDRGWEQFF.

This clonotype was detected many times. V usage is TRBV12-3 or TRBV12-4 and J usage is TRBJ1-1; no firm D call. The CDR3 length is 13 residues. V lost 3 bases, J lost 1 base, and 6 bases lay in between. CDR3 in amino acids: CASSLGWNTEAFF. In DNA, the CDR3 is TGTGCCAGCAGTTTGGGCTGGAACACTGAAGCTTTCTTT.

This clonotype was counted many times. The V gene is TRBV6-1, the J gene TRBJ1-2, with 7 bases that match TRBD1. The germline CDR1 and CDR2 sequences are MNHNS and SASEGT. The V segment lost 5 bases and the J segment 0 bases; nucleotides outside the gene matches: 9. The length of the CDR3 is 16 residues. CDR3 protein: CASSSLTDRPNYGYTF. The DNA of the CDR3 is TGTGCCAGCAGTTCGCTTACGGACAGGCCTAACTATGGCTACACCTTC.

The chain couples TRBV12-3 or TRBV12-4 to TRBJ2-1; 10 positions match TRBD2. J gave up 9 bases and V 6 bases, and 8 bases lay outside the gene matches. The CDR3 loop spans 14 amino acids. The CDR3 sequence: CASSKSGGATEQFF. The CDR3 DNA follows: TGTGCCAGCAGCAAAAGCGGGGGGGCCACTGAGCAGTTCTTC.

This clonotype occurred many times. The chain has TRBV6-1 and TRBJ1-3, with D perhaps TRBD1 (6 bases). The CDR3 totals 14 residues. Germline CDR1 and CDR2: MNHNS and SASEGT. V was clipped by 7 bases and J by 0 bases, with 10 bases between them. Written as DNA, the CDR3 is TGTGCCAGCATTAAACAGGGCTCTGGAAACACCATATATTTT. Its protein is CASIKQGSGNTIYF.

The table lists this clonotype with many counts. V is TRBV3-1 and J is TRBJ2-1, with TRBD2 identical over 7 bases. The CDR3 totals 17 residues. Trimming at V came to 5 bases and at J to 4 bases, leaving 14 bases not matched to a gene. Germline assignment: CDR1 LGHDT and CDR2 YNNKEL (reference sequence). The CDR3 here is CASSVGLDLAEYNEQFF. The CDR3 DNA reads as TGTGCCAGCAGCGTGGGGTTAGATCTAGCGGAATACAATGAGCAGTTCTTC.

This clonotype has more than one count but fewer than ten. V gene TRBV6-1 combines with J gene TRBJ1-2; 10 bases line up with TRBD1. V trimming: 6 bases; J trimming: 7 bases; junction bases outside the gene matches: 8. The CDR3 covers 14 residues. Germline V lookup: CDR1 MNHNS, CDR2 SASEGT. The CDR3 DNA is TGTGCCAGCAGGGGGACAGGGGAAGCTCGTGGCTACACCTTC. This translates into CASRGTGEARGYTF.

This clonotype was detected many times. This chain links TRBV11-3 with TRBJ2-2, with a possible D match to TRBD2 (6 bases). The CDR3 is made up of 16 amino acids. The ends were cut back, 5 bases at V and 6 bases at J, with 19 bases in the middle. CDR1 and CDR2 from the germline V gene are SGHNT and YENEEA. The CDR3 DNA reads as TGTGCCAGCAGCCACCCAGGGAGGTCCTCCGCCGGGGAGCTGTTTTTT. It is translated as CASSHPGRSSAGELFF.

This clonotype was observed many times. The chain carries TRBV7-6 and TRBJ2-3; no clear D gene. Trimming shortened V by 3 bases and J by 1 base, and 11 bases separated the two germline ends. This CDR3 is 15 amino acids long. Per the germline V gene, CDR1 is SGHVS and CDR2 is FNYEAQ. DNA of the CDR3: TGTGCCAGCAGCTTGGTCGCCTGGGGCACAGATACGCAGTATTTT. Amino acid sequence: CASSLVAWGTDTQYF.

CDR3 in DNA: TGCGCCAGCAGCCGCCCGGGACAGGGGTCGGTCGGGGAGCTGTTTTTT. Encoded protein: CASSRPGQGSVGELFF. The genes are TRBV4-1 and TRBJ2-2, with 10 nucleotides matching TRBD1. The CDR3 sequence is 16 residues long. Germline V gene data show CDR1 as MGHRA and CDR2 as YSYEKL. With 4 bases clipped from V and 7 bases from J, the junction kept 9 bases outside the gene matches.

The chain links TRBV6-4 to TRBJ2-1; 9 bases line up with TRBD2. V dropped 5 bases and J dropped 1; count of bases not matched to a gene: 6. The length of the CDR3 is 16 residues. Germline lookup yields CDR1 MRHNA and CDR2 SNTAGT. The CDR3 loop reads CASSTKGLASYNEQFF. The CDR3 DNA reads TGTGCCAGCAGTACCAAAGGACTAGCGTCCTACAATGAGCAGTTCTTC.

The V gene is TRBV10-3, the J gene TRBJ2-1, with 11 positions matching TRBD2. The CDR3 is made up of 16 amino acids. V gave up 0 bases and J gave up 9 bases; unmatched junction bases: 7. The germline CDR1 and CDR2 sequences are ENHRY and SYGVKD. This chain's CDR3 is CAISESASGRLGEQFF. DNA of the CDR3: TGTGCCATCAGTGAGTCCGCTAGCGGGAGGCTGGGTGAGCAGTTCTTC.

This clonotype was observed many times. J is TRBJ2-1 and V is TRBV2; D uncertain. The CDR3 spans 13 residues. Trimming took 5 bases from V and 6 from J, leaving 11 bases between them. Germline assignment: CDR1 SNHLY and CDR2 FYNNEI. The CDR3 region is CASSTDPRNEQFF. The CDR3 DNA reads TGTGCCAGCAGTACCGACCCTCGCAATGAGCAGTTCTTC.

This clonotype showed up many times. This sequence joins TRBV13 and TRBJ2-5; TRBD1 might be the D (5 bases). V was shortened by 2 bases and J by 1 base, with 14 bases between the two germline ends. This CDR3 has 16 residues. In germline, CDR1 is PRHDT, CDR2 FYEKMQ (reference sequence). The CDR3 sequence: CASSLRSGPSQETQYF. In DNA form, the CDR3 reads TGTGCCAGCAGCTTAAGGTCAGGGCCTTCCCAAGAGACCCAGTACTTC.

On this clonotype: A single base separates this from a much larger clone, so it may be a read error. The CDR3 loop is CASSLSVGVTYGQYF. The CDR3 DNA reads TGCGCCAGCAGCTTGTCGGTGGGGGTAACCTACGGGCAGTACTTC. V usage is TRBV5-1 and J usage is TRBJ2-7; D possibly matches TRBD1 or TRBD2 (5 bases each). CDR3 length: 15 residues. CDR1 and CDR2 (germline): SGHRS, YFSETQ.

This clonotype was seen only once. A much larger clone sits a single nucleotide away, making a read error possible. The J gene is TRBJ1-2, the V gene TRBV30, with no clear D. Looked up from germline, CDR1 is GTSNPN and CDR2 is SVGIG (reference sequence). V was shortened by 4 bases and J by 10 bases, with 19 bases between the two germline ends. The CDR3 totals 13 residues. The chain's CDR3 is CAWNWWTLGYYTF. DNA of the CDR3: TGTGCCTGGAACTGGTGGACTCTCGGGTACTACACCTTC.

This clonotype was recorded many times. The chain recombines TRBV2 with TRBJ2-1; 8 nucleotides match TRBD2. V dropped 8 bases and J dropped 8; count of bases not matched to a gene: 11. Germline-derived CDR1 and CDR2 are SNHLY and FYNNEI. This CDR3 is 14 amino acids long. CDR3 DNA: TGTGCCAGCCCCCGGGAGGGGGTGCCTTATGAGCAGTTCTTC. Protein sequence: CASPREGVPYEQFF.